This is a list of T cell receptor beta chains from one sample in a study of CD8 T cells in ankylosing spondylitis. Each CDR3 protein is one row after TCRdb ran MiXCR on the 5' RACE reads. The sample yields around 770,000 distinct CDR3 sequences, about 20% seen once. Sequencing was done on a sample of blood, either unsorted or a sorted T cell fraction (not recorded which). The receptors derive from a male donor with ankylosing spondylitis. CDR3s include the opening cysteine and the closing phenylalanine or tryptophan. D genes are given only for firm matches. The size field is filled for only some rows; it gives once, few, many or a size class.

>-|TRBV10-3|few|TRBJ1-2
CAISEGGQRSSYGYTF
TGTGCCATCAGTGAGGGGGGCCAGAGATCGTCCTATGGCTACACCTTC
>TRBD1|TRBV6-2/TRBV6-3|few|TRBJ1-2
CASSQPGQNYGYTF
TGTGCCAGCAGTCAGCCGGGACAGAACTATGGCTACACCTTC
>-|TRBV5-5|few|TRBJ2-1
CASSPFTPQDNEQFF
TGTGCCAGCAGCCCCTTTACCCCACAGGACAATGAGCAGTTCTTC
>TRBD2|TRBV11-2|few|TRBJ2-1
CASSFLAGGNNEQFF
TGTGCCAGCAGCTTCTTAGCGGGAGGGAACAATGAGCAGTTCTTC
>TRBD2|TRBV29-1|-|TRBJ2-7
CSVGGTSGVYEQYF
TGCAGCGTTGGTGGGACTAGCGGGGTCTACGAGCAGTACTTC
>TRBD2|TRBV4-3|-|TRBJ2-7
CASSQDSSGAYEQYF
TGCGCCAGCAGCCAAGATTCTAGCGGGGCCTACGAGCAGTACTTC
>-|TRBV7-2|-|TRBJ2-5
CASNGQGRTARSQYF
TGTGCCAGCAACGGACAAGGGCGTACTGCAAGGTCCCAGTACTTC
>TRBD2|TRBV12-3/TRBV12-4|-|TRBJ2-1
CAISPTPRGAGTYNEQFF
TGTGCCATCAGTCCAACTCCGAGGGGAGCGGGGACGTACAATGAGCAGTTCTTC
>TRBD1|TRBV5-1|few|TRBJ2-7
CASSLMGQGYHEQYF
TGCGCCAGCAGCTTGATGGGACAGGGGTACCACGAGCAGTACTTC
>TRBD2|TRBV4-1|-|TRBJ2-3
CASSQIAGRTDTQYF
TGCGCCAGCAGCCAAATAGCGGGACGCACAGATACGCAGTATTTT
>TRBD1|TRBV27|-|TRBJ1-1
CASSLTRQGRDEAFF
TGTGCCAGCAGCTTAACGCGACAGGGAAGGGATGAAGCTTTCTTT
>-|TRBV5-6|-|TRBJ2-6
CASSLKGANVLTF
TGTGCCAGCAGCTTGAAGGGGGCCAACGTCCTGACTTTC
>TRBD2|TRBV12-3/TRBV12-4|-|TRBJ2-3
CASSEGTSGGLDTQYF
TGTGCCAGCAGCGAAGGGACTAGCGGGGGACTCGATACGCAGTATTTT
>-|TRBV20-1|-|TRBJ1-2
CSARDIGGYTF
TGCAGTGCTCGGGACATCGGGGGCTACACCTTC
>-|TRBV6-5|-|TRBJ1-1
CASSYSGDWNTEAFF
TGTGCCAGCAGTTACTCGGGGGATTGGAACACTGAAGCTTTCTTT
>-|TRBV28|few|TRBJ1-4
CASSPDRRRLFF
TGTGCCAGCAGTCCCGACAGGAGAAGACTGTTTTTT
>TRBD2|TRBV30|few|TRBJ2-3
CAWSGGGTDTQYF
TGTGCCTGGAGTGGGGGAGGGACAGATACGCAGTATTTT
>-|TRBV4-3|many|TRBJ2-7
CASSQGISYEQYF
TGCGCCAGCAGCCAAGGGATCTCCTACGAGCAGTACTTC
>-|TRBV3-1|-|TRBJ1-1
CASSHPTGTGHTEAFF
TGTGCCAGCAGCCATCCGACAGGTACAGGACACACTGAAGCTTTCTTT
>-|TRBV12-3/TRBV12-4|few|TRBJ2-1
CASSPSPVDNEQFF
TGTGCCAGCAGTCCGTCCCCGGTAGACAATGAGCAGTTCTTC
>-|TRBV5-1|-|TRBJ2-1
CASSLIPNYNEQFF
TGCGCCAGCAGCTTGATTCCAAATTACAATGAGCAGTTCTTC
>TRBD2|TRBV12-3/TRBV12-4|few|TRBJ2-7
CASSLPGTSGYEQYF
TGTGCCAGCAGTTTACCCGGGACTAGCGGGTACGAGCAGTACTTC
>-|TRBV20-1|-|TRBJ1-5
CSAEKATGFTQPQHF
TGCAGTGCCGAGAAGGCCACAGGGTTCACTCAGCCCCAGCATTTT
>TRBD2|TRBV29-1|-|TRBJ2-1
CSGSGTSGYNEQFF
TGCAGCGGGTCCGGGACTAGCGGATACAATGAGCAGTTCTTC
>TRBD1|TRBV7-9|many|TRBJ2-1
CASSLAGGQGYNEQFF
TGTGCCAGCAGCTTAGCGGGGGGACAGGGTTACAATGAGCAGTTCTTC
>TRBD1|TRBV29-1|-|TRBJ1-2
CSVQGGSYGYTF
TGCAGCGTCCAGGGGGGGTCTTATGGCTACACCTTC
>-|TRBV13|-|TRBJ1-1
CASSLVPSTEAFF
TGTGCCAGCAGCTTGGTGCCTTCTACTGAAGCTTTCTTT
>-|TRBV10-3|-|TRBJ2-7
CANRTASYEQYF
TGTGCCAACCGGACAGCTTCCTACGAGCAGTACTTC
>-|TRBV6-6|-|TRBJ1-4
CASSYKGGEKLFF
TGTGCCAGCAGTTATAAGGGGGGAGAAAAACTGTTTTTT
>-|TRBV10-3|-|TRBJ1-2
CAISESEGLNYGYTF
TGTGCCATCAGTGAGTCTGAGGGCTTGAACTATGGCTACACCTTC
>TRBD2|TRBV4-3|-|TRBJ2-7
CASSQDRAGGHEQYF
TGCGCCAGCAGCCAAGATCGAGCGGGAGGGCATGAGCAGTACTTC
>-|TRBV4-1|-|TRBJ2-3
CASSPLQITDTQYF
TGCGCCAGCAGCCCCCTCCAAATCACAGATACGCAGTATTTT
>TRBD2|TRBV7-9|-|TRBJ2-5
CASSLRGGTQYF
TGTGCCAGCAGCTTACGGGGGGGGACCCAGTACTTC
>-|TRBV29-1|few|TRBJ1-1
CSVEGKGDTEAFF
TGCAGCGTTGAAGGGAAGGGGGACACTGAAGCTTTCTTT
>TRBD2|TRBV5-1|-|TRBJ2-2
CASSLAPLAGPRPGELFF
TGCGCCAGCAGCTTGGCCCCTCTAGCGGGGCCGAGGCCCGGGGAGCTGTTTTTT
>-|TRBV28|few|TRBJ1-3
CASNLDGDGNTIYF
TGTGCCAGCAACTTGGACGGGGATGGAAACACCATATATTTT
>-|TRBV12-3/TRBV12-4|few|TRBJ2-2
CASSITPGPISGELFF
TGTGCCAGCAGTATCACTCCGGGCCCGATCTCCGGGGAGCTGTTTTTT
>TRBD1|TRBV5-6|many|TRBJ1-5
CASSRTGGPNQPQHF
TGTGCCAGCAGTAGGACAGGGGGGCCCAATCAGCCCCAGCATTTT
>TRBD1|TRBV5-1|-|TRBJ2-7
CASSLGGQGISYEQYF
TGCGCCAGCAGCTTGGGGGGACAGGGGATTTCCTACGAGCAGTACTTC
>-|TRBV30|few|TRBJ2-5
CAWSVLGGETQYF
TGTGCCTGGAGTGTACTCGGGGGAGAGACCCAGTACTTC